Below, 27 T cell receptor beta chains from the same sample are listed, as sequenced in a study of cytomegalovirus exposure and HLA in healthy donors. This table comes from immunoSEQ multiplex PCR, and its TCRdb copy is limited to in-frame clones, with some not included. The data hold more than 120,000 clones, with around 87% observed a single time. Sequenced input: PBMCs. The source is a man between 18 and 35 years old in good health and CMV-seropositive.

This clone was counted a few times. As DNA, the CDR3 is TGTGCCAGCAGAACCACAGGGCTGGGTTCACCCCTCCACTTT. Translation gives CASRTTGLGSPLHF. The chain recombines TRBV6-5 with TRBJ1-6; maybe TRBD1 (6 bases). Trimming pared 6 bases from V and 9 bases from J, leaving 15 bases between. Germline CDR1 is MNHEY and CDR2 is SVGAGI. The length of the CDR3 is 14 residues.

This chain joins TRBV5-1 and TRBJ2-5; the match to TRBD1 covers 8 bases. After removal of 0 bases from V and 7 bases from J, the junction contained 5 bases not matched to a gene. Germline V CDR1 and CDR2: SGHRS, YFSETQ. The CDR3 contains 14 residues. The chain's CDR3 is CASSLGTGQGTQYF. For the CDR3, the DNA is TGCGCCAGCAGCTTGGGTACTGGACAGGGGACCCAGTACTTC.

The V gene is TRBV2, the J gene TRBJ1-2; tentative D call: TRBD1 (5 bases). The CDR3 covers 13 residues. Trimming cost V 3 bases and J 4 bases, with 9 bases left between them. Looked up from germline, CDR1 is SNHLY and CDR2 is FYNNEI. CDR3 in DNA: TGTGCCAGCAGTGATCAGGGTGCCTATGGCTACACCTTC. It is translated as CASSDQGAYGYTF.

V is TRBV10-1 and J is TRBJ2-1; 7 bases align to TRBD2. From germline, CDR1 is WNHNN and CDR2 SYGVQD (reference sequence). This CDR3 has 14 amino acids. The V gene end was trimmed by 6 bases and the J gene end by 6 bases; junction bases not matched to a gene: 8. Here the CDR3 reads CASSWGGPANEQFF. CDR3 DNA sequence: TGCGCCAGCAGCTGGGGAGGGCCGGCCAATGAGCAGTTCTTC.

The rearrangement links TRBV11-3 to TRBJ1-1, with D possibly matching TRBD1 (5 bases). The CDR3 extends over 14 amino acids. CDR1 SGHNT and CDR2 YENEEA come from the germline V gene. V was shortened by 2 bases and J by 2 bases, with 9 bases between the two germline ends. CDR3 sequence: CASSLQGPNTEAFF. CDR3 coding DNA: TGTGCCAGCAGCTTACAGGGCCCAAACACTGAAGCTTTCTTT.

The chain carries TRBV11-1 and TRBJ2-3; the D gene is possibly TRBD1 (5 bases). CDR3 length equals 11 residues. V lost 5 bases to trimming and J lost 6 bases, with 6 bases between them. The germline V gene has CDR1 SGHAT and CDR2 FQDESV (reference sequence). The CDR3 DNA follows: TGTGCCAGCAGCCCAGGGGATACGCAGTATTTT. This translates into CASSPGDTQYF.

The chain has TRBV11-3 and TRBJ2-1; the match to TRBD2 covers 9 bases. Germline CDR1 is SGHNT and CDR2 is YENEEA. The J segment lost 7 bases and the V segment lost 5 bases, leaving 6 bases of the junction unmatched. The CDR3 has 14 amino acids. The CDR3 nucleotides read TGTGCCAGCAGCCTTAGCGGGGGACTTAATGAGCAGTTCTTC. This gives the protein CASSLSGGLNEQFF.

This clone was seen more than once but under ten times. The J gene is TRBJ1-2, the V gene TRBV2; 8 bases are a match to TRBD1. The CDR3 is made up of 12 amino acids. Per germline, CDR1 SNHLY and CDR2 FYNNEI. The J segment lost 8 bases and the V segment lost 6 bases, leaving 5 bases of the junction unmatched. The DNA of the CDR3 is TGTGCCAGCAGCTTCGACAGGGGAGGCTACACCTTC. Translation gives CASSFDRGGYTF.

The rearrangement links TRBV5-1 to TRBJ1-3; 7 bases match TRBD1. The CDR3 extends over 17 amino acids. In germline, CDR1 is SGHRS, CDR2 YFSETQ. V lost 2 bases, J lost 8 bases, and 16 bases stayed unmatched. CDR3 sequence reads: CASSFLGSTGTLDTIYF. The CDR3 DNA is TGCGCCAGCAGCTTCTTAGGGTCGACAGGGACCCTAGACACCATATATTTT. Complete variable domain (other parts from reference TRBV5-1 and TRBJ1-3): KAGVTQTPRYLIKTRGQQVTLSCSPISGHRSVSWYQQTPGQGLQFLFEYFSETQRNKGNFPGRFSGRQFSNSRSEMNVSTLELGDSALYLCASSFLGSTGTLDTIYFGEGSWLTVV.

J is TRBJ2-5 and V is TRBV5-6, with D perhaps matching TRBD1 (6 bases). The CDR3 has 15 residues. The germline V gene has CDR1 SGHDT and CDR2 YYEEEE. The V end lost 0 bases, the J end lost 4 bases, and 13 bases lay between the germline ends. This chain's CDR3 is CASSLAQGYGETQYF. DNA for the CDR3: TGTGCCAGCAGCTTGGCACAGGGCTACGGAGAGACCCAGTACTTC.

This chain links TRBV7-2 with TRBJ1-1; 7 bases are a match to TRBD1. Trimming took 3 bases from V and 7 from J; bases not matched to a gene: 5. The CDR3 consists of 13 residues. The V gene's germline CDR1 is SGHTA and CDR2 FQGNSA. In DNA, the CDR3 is TGTGCCAGCAGCTTCCTCCGGGACAGTGAAGCTTTCTTT. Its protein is CASSFLRDSEAFF.

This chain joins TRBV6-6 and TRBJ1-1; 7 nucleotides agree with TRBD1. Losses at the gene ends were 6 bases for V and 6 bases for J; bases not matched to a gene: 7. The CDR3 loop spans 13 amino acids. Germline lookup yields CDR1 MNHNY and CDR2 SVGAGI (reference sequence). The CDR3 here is CASRARQGAEAFF. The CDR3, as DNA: TGTGCCAGCAGGGCACGACAGGGCGCTGAAGCTTTCTTT.

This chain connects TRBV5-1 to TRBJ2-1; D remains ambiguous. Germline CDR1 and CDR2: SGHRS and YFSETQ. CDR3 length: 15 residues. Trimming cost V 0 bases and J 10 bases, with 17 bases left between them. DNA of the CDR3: TGCGCCAGCAGCTTGGCCGCCTTTGGCAACAGAGAGCAGTTCTTC. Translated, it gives CASSLAAFGNREQFF.

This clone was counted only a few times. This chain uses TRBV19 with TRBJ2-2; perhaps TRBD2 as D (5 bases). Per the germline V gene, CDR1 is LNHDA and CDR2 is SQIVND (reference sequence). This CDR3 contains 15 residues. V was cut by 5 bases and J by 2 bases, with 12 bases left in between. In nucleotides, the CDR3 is TGTGCCAGTAGTCCCGGCAGCGGAAACACCGGGGAGCTGTTTTTT. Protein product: CASSPGSGNTGELFF.

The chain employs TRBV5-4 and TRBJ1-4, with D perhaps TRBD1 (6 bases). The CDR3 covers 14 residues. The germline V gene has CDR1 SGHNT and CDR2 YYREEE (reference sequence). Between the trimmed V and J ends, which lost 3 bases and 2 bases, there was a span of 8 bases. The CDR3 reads CASSSGATNEKLFF. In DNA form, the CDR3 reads TGTGCCAGCAGCTCAGGGGCGACTAATGAAAAACTGTTTTTT.

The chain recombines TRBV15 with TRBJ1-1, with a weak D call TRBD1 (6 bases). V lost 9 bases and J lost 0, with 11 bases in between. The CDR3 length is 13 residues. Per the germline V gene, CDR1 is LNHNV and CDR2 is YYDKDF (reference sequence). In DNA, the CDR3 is TGTGCCACACAGGGAAGACTGAACACTGAAGCTTTCTTT. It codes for CATQGRLNTEAFF. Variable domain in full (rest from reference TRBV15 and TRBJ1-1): DAMVIQNPRYQVTQFGKPVTLSCSQTLNHNVMYWYQQKSSQAPKLLFHYYDKDFNNEADTPDNFQSRRPNTSFCFLDIRSPGLGDTAMYLCATQGRLNTEAFFGQGTRLTVV.

The CDR3: CASSVGVRGAGNTIYF. The DNA for the CDR3 is TGTGCCAGCAGCGTAGGGGTGCGGGGGGCTGGAAACACCATATATTTT. V is TRBV9 and J is TRBJ1-3, with D maybe TRBD1 (5 bases). Deletions cut 0 bases from V and 2 bases from J, with 12 bases between. The germline V gene encodes CDR1 SGDLS and CDR2 YYNGEE. This CDR3 spans 16 amino acids.

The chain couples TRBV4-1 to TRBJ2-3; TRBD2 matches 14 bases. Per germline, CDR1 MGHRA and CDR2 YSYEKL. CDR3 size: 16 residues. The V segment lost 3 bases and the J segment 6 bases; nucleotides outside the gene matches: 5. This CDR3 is CASSQGTSGSYDTQYF. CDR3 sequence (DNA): TGCGCCAGCAGCCAGGGGACTAGCGGGAGTTATGATACGCAGTATTTT.

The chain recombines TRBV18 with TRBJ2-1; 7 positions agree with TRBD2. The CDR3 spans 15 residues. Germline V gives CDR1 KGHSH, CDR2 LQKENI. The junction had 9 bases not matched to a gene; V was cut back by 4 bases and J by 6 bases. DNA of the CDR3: TGTGCCAGCTCACTTCACGCGGGGGAGATCAATGAGCAGTTCTTC. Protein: CASSLHAGEINEQFF.

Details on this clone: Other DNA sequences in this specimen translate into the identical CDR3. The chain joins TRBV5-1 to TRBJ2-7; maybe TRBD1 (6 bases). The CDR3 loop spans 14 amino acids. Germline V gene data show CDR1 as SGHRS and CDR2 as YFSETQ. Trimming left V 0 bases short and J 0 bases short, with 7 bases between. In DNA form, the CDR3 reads TGCGCCAGCAGCTTGGTAGGGGGCTCCTACGAGCAGTACTTC. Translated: CASSLVGGSYEQYF.

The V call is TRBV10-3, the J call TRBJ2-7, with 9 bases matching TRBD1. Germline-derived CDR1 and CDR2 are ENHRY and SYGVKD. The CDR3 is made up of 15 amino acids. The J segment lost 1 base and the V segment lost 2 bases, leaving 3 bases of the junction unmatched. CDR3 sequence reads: CAISEEGQGSYEQYF. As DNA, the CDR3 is TGTGCCATCAGTGAGGAGGGACAGGGATCCTACGAGCAGTACTTC.

The CDR3 sequence is CASTAHGGQETQYF. CDR3 nucleotide sequence: TGTGCCAGCACAGCGCACGGGGGTCAAGAGACCCAGTACTTC. The chain links TRBV27 to TRBJ2-5; the D gene is possibly TRBD2 (6 bases). CDR1 MNHEY and CDR2 SMNVEV come from the germline V gene (reference sequence). Trimming removed 7 bases from V and 2 bases from J, with 14 bases in between. This CDR3 has 14 residues.

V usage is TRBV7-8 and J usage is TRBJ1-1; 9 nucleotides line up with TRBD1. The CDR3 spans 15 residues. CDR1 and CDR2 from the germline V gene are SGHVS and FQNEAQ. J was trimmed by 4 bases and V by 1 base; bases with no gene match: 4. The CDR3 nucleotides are TGTGCCAGCAGCTTAGAGTTGGGACAGGGCACTGAAGCTTTCTTT. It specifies CASSLELGQGTEAFF.

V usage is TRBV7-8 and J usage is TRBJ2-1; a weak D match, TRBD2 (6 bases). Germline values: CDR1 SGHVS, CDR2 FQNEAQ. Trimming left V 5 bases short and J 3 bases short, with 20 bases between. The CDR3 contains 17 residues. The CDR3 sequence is CASSPDRGGNYYNEQFF. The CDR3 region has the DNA TGTGCCAGCAGCCCGGACCGGGGCGGGAACTACTACAATGAGCAGTTCTTC.

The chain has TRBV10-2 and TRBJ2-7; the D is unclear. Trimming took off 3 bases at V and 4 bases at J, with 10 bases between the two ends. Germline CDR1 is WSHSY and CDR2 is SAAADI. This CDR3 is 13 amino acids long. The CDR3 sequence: CASSDPGIYEQYF. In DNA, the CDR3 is TGCGCCAGCAGTGATCCAGGAATTTACGAGCAGTACTTC.

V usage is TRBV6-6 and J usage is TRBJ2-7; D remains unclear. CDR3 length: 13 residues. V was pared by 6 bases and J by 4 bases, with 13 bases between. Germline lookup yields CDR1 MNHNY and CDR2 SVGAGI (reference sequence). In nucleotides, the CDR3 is TGTGCCAGCAGGAACTCTATCGTTTACGAGCAGTACTTC. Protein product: CASRNSIVYEQYF.

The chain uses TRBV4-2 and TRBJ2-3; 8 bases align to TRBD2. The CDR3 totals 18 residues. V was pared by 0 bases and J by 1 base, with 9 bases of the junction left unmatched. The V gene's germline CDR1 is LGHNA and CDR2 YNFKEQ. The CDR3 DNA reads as TGTGCCAGCAGCCAAGATAAGAGCGGGAGCAGCGGCACAGATACGCAGTATTTT. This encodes CASSQDKSGSSGTDTQYF.